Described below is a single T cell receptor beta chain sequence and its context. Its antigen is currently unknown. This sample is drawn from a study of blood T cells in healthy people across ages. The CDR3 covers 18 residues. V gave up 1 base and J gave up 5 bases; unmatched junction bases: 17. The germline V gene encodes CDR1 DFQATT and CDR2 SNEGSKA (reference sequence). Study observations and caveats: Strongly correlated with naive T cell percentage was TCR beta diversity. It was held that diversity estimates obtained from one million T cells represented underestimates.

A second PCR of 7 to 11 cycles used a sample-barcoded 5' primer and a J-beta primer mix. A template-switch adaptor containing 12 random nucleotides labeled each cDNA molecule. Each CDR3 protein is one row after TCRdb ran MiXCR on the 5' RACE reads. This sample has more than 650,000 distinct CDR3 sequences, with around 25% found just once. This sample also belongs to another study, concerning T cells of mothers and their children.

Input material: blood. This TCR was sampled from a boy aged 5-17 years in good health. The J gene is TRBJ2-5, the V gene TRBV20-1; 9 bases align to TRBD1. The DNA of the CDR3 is TGCAGTGCTAGAGGCCAGGTCGCCGGGACAGGGAATTCCGAGACCCAGTACTTC. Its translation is CSARGQVAGTGNSETQYF.